A selection of T cell receptor beta chains follows, all from one sample in a study of beta chain features in type 1 diabetes. Method: immunoSEQ multiplex PCR; TCRdb's copy keeps in-frame clones and lacks some. The data contain roughly 280,000 clones, roughly 24% of them singletons. The sequenced sample consisted of naive CD4+ T cells from blood. Every receptor here comes from a woman in her twenties or thirties with type 1 diabetes. Each CDR3 is given with its conserved first and last residue. The D gene is left open where the match is weak. Clone size appears in some rows only: once, few, many, or a class for an expanded clone.

TRBV28,-,TRBJ2-7,few,TGTGCCAGCAGTTTCGCGGGATGGGAGCAGTACTTC,CASSFAGWEQYF
TRBV12-5,-,TRBJ2-1,few,TGTGCTAGTGGCCCGTCTTACTCCTACAATGAGCAGTTCTTC,CASGPSYSYNEQFF
TRBV4-2,-,TRBJ1-4,-,TGTGCCAGCAGCCGATCAGGGGTTTCGGCTAATGAAAAACTGTTTTTT,CASSRSGVSANEKLFF
TRBV5-1,TRBD1,TRBJ2-2,few,TGCGCCAGCAGCTCGAGGACAGGGCGGTCCGGGGAGCTGTTTTTT,CASSSRTGRSGELFF
TRBV30,-,TRBJ2-4,few,TGTGCCTGGAGTGTAGCTAGCGCAAACATTCAGTACTTC,CAWSVASANIQYF
TRBV30,-,TRBJ1-5,-,TGTGCCTGGAGTGTACTAGAGGGTCAGCCCCAGCATTTT,CAWSVLEGQPQHF
TRBV9,-,TRBJ2-3,-,TGTGCCAGCAGCGGACTCGGTTATACGCAGTATTTT,CASSGLGYTQYF
TRBV6-6,-,TRBJ2-7,few,TGTGCCAGCAGTTACGGGCAGGCGAACTACGAGCAGTACTTC,CASSYGQANYEQYF
TRBV11-1,-,TRBJ2-3,few,TGTGCCAGCAGCTCGGCTAGCGGCACAGATACGCAGTATTTT,CASSSASGTDTQYF
TRBV18,TRBD2,TRBJ2-5,few,TGTGCCAGCTCACCGGGACTAGCGAGGATGGAGACCCAGTACTTC,CASSPGLARMETQYF
TRBV2,-,TRBJ2-2,-,TGTGCCAGCAGTGGACGGTCTAGCGCCGGGGAGCTGTTTTTT,CASSGRSSAGELFF
TRBV21-1,-,TRBJ2-1,-,TGTGCCAACAGCCCCAGCAGGATGAGCCCAATGGGGCAGTTCTTC,CANSPSRMSPMGQFF
TRBV12-5,-,TRBJ1-1,-,TGTGCTAGTGGTCCCGGTGATGGGGCTCACACTGAAGCTTTCTTT,CASGPGDGAHTEAFF
TRBV14,TRBD2,TRBJ2-1,-,TGTGCCAGCAGCCAATGGGAGCGGCGGGAGTGGTTCTTC,CASSQWERREWFF
TRBV9,-,TRBJ2-1,-,TGTGCCAGCAGCGTAGCCGACAATGAGCAGTTCTTC,CASSVADNEQFF
TRBV12-5,-,TRBJ1-5,-,TGTGCTAGTGGTGATAACAGGGCCCAGCATTTT,CASGDNRAQHF
TRBV30,TRBD2,TRBJ2-1,few,TGTGCCTGGAGCCGGGACTATCAGTACAATGAGCAGTTCTTC,CAWSRDYQYNEQFF
TRBV7-9,TRBD1,TRBJ1-5,few,TGTGCCAGCAGCGAGGGACAGGGCTCCTTTCAGCCCCAGCATTTT,CASSEGQGSFQPQHF
TRBV30,-,TRBJ2-1,-,TGTGCCTGGAGTGTTGACTCCCCAAGGGAGCAGTTCTTC,CAWSVDSPREQFF
TRBV18,-,TRBJ2-5,-,TGTGCCAGCTCACCCCAGGGGAGAGAGACCCAGTACTTC,CASSPQGRETQYF
TRBV14,-,TRBJ2-1,few,TGTGCCAGCAGCCAAGATTGGAACAGCTACAATGAGCAGTTCTTC,CASSQDWNSYNEQFF
TRBV9,-,TRBJ1-1,-,TGTGCCAGCAGCGCCGGGGGTCAGATGAACACTGAAGCTTTCTTT,CASSAGGQMNTEAFF
TRBV5-1,-,TRBJ2-7,-,TGCGCCAGCAGCAGAGCGGACAGTTTCTCTGTTGACGAGCAGTACTTC,CASSRADSFSVDEQYF
TRBV13,-,TRBJ1-1,-,TGTGCCAGCAGCCTCCGGGACACTGAAGCTTTCTTT,CASSLRDTEAFF
TRBV6-6,-,TRBJ1-1,-,TGTGCCAGCAGTTACTCACGACTAAGAGGCGAAGCTTTCTTT,CASSYSRLRGEAFF
TRBV30,-,TRBJ1-2,-,TGTGCCTGGAGAGGGCGGGGGGATGGCTACACCTTC,CAWRGRGDGYTF
TRBV28,-,TRBJ2-3,-,TGTGCCACCACTTCCGGGGATACGCAGTATTTT,CATTSGDTQYF
TRBV5-1,TRBD2,TRBJ2-1,-,TGCGCCAGCAGCCGGGAGGCGGCTAGCGGTTACAATGAGCAGTTCTTC,CASSREAASGYNEQFF
TRBV5-1,TRBD1,TRBJ1-2,-,TGCGCCAGCAGCGAGGCCGGGACAGGGGTCGGCTACACCTTC,CASSEAGTGVGYTF
TRBV9,TRBD1,TRBJ1-2,-,TGTGCCAGCAGCCCACAGGGGGCAGGGGGGTATGGCTACACCTTC,CASSPQGAGGYGYTF
TRBV7-9,TRBD2,TRBJ2-1,-,TGTGCCAGCAGACTAAGCGGGAATCGGGGCGATGAGCAGTTCTTC,CASRLSGNRGDEQFF
TRBV7-2,-,TRBJ2-5,few,TGTGCCAGCAGCTCGGCGGTCCACCAAGAGACCCAGTACTTC,CASSSAVHQETQYF
TRBV2,TRBD2,TRBJ2-7,few,TGTGCCAGCAGCCTACTTAGCGGGGCCTACGAGCAGTACTTC,CASSLLSGAYEQYF
TRBV4-1,TRBD2,TRBJ2-1,-,TGCGCCAGCAGCCGCCGGACTAGCGGGAGAGGGCGAGATGAGCAGTTCTTC,CASSRRTSGRGRDEQFF
TRBV9,-,TRBJ1-4,-,TGTGCCAGCAGCGTCGGGACACATAATGAAAAACTGTTTTTT,CASSVGTHNEKLFF
TRBV2,-,TRBJ2-7,few,TGTGCCACCTCCGAGGCGCCAAACTTC,CATSEAPNF
TRBV5-1,TRBD2,TRBJ2-3,few,TGCGCCAGCAGCTTGTCCGGGACTACAGGAGATACGCAGTATTTT,CASSLSGTTGDTQYF
TRBV9,TRBD2,TRBJ2-1,-,TGTGCCAGCAGCGTAGCCGTTGTTAATAGCGGGAGCAATGAGCAGTTCTTC,CASSVAVVNSGSNEQFF
TRBV19,-,TRBJ1-1,few,TGTGCCAGTAGTATTCGTTACACTGAAGCTTTCTTT,CASSIRYTEAFF
TRBV6-6,-,TRBJ2-7,-,TGTGCCAGCAGTACACAATACGAGCAGTACTTC,CASSTQYEQYF
TRBV30,-,TRBJ1-5,-,TGTGCCTGGGCCCTCGGGGGTTCGGAACCCCAGCATTTT,CAWALGGSEPQHF
TRBV30,TRBD2,TRBJ2-5,-,TGTGCCTGTACAACCGGGACTAGCGGGAGAACCCAGTACTTC,CACTTGTSGRTQYF
TRBV29-1,TRBD1,TRBJ2-4,-,TGCAGCGTTGAATTGACAGGGAAAAACATTCAGTACTTC,CSVELTGKNIQYF
TRBV11-1,-,TRBJ2-3,-,TGTGCCAGCAGCCTAGGGCCAGCAGATACGCAGTATTTT,CASSLGPADTQYF
TRBV28,TRBD1,TRBJ2-1,once,TGTGCCAGCAGTTTAGAACAGGGGGCGATTAGCGATGAGCAGTTCTTC,CASSLEQGAISDEQFF
TRBV28,TRBD1,TRBJ1-2,few,TGTGCCAGCAGCGGGACAGGACCCATCTATGGCTACACCTTC,CASSGTGPIYGYTF
TRBV5-1,-,TRBJ1-4,few,TGCGCCAGCAGGTTACAGGGCAGCGATGAAAAACTGTTTTTT,CASRLQGSDEKLFF
TRBV5-4,-,TRBJ2-3,-,TGTGCCAGCAGCGGCGGGACAGCTAGCACAGATACGCAGTATTTT,CASSGGTASTDTQYF
TRBV6-5,-,TRBJ1-4,-,TGTGCCAGCAGTTACTCAGGGGATAATGAAAAACTGTTTTTT,CASSYSGDNEKLFF